A single sample gave rise to the 25 T cell receptor beta chains below, sequenced in a study of T cells in localized non-small cell lung cancer. Measured with immunoSEQ multiplex PCR; TCRdb has only the in-frame clones, and not every one. The sample consists of 750 to 1,000 clones, about a fifth of them appearing once. The material sequenced was normal lung tissue next to the tumor, taken before any cancer treatment. The origin of the receptors is a man aged 40 to 69 with stage I lung adenocarcinoma.

This clone was counted between two and nine times. The chain employs TRBV6-8 and TRBJ2-5; the D call may be TRBD1 or TRBD2 (6 bases each). V lost 6 bases and J lost 4, with 18 bases in between. The CDR3 extends over 15 amino acids. Germline-derived CDR1 and CDR2 are MNHGY and SAAAGT. The CDR3 sequence is CASSHRVGGVETQYF. The DNA of the CDR3 is TGTGCCAGCAGCCACAGGGTCGGGGGAGTAGAGACCCAGTACTTC.

V usage is TRBV5-1 and J usage is TRBJ1-1; D is unresolved. The CDR3 is 14 amino acids. V dropped 0 bases and J dropped 1 base, with 7 bases sitting between them. Germline V gives CDR1 SGHRS, CDR2 YFSETQ. The DNA of the CDR3 is TGCGCCAGCAGCTTGGAGGGCCCGAACACTGAAGCTTTCTTT. Protein: CASSLEGPNTEAFF.

The chain is built from TRBV18 and TRBJ1-5; D might be TRBD1 (5 bases). CDR1 KGHSH and CDR2 LQKENI come from the germline V gene. V dropped 3 bases and J dropped 3 bases, with 15 bases sitting between them. The CDR3 totals 16 residues. The CDR3 bases are TGTGCCAGCTCACCGCTCGTGGGGCCCCCCAATCAGCCCCAGCATTTT. This translates into CASSPLVGPPNQPQHF.

In this sample, this clone turned up a few times. This sequence joins TRBV6-8 and TRBJ1-3, with a tentative D call TRBD1 (6 bases). The CDR3 extends over 14 amino acids. The V gene's germline CDR1 is MNHGY and CDR2 SAAAGT. V lost 5 bases and J lost 4, with 12 bases in between. The CDR3 nucleotides are TGTGCCAGCAGTGTTACAGGGCCGGGAAACACCATATATTTT. It specifies CASSVTGPGNTIYF.

The rearrangement uses TRBV28 and TRBJ2-3, with TRBD1 matching 9 bases. The CDR3 is 19 residues long. The J segment lost 2 bases and the V segment lost 6 bases, leaving 18 bases of the junction unmatched. CDR1 MDHEN and CDR2 SYDVKM come from the germline V gene. Written as DNA, the CDR3 is TGTGCCAGCAGACCCGGGACAGGGATTCGATTGGGGCACACAGATACGCAGTATTTT. Amino acid sequence: CASRPGTGIRLGHTDTQYF.

This clone was seen a few times. V usage is TRBV25-1 and J usage is TRBJ1-2; 7 bases line up with TRBD1. From germline, CDR1 is MGHDK and CDR2 SYGVNS. The CDR3 totals 13 residues. With V trimmed by 10 bases and J by 2 bases, 7 bases remained unmatched. The CDR3 is CATRGTENYGYTF. The CDR3 nucleotides are TGTGCCACCCGAGGGACAGAGAACTATGGCTACACCTTC.

The CDR3 is CASTDRVGLEQYF. The CDR3 DNA reads as TGTGCCAGCACGGACAGGGTGGGCCTCGAGCAGTACTTC. The V call is TRBV25-1, the J call TRBJ2-7; TRBD1 agrees at 8 bases. Trimming took 7 bases from V and 6 from J; bases not matched to a gene: 8. The CDR3 spans 13 residues. Germline loops: CDR1 MGHDK, CDR2 SYGVNS.

Judged by abundance, this clone is large. The chain combines TRBV6-8 with TRBJ1-1, with 9 positions matching TRBD1. Germline CDR1 MNHGY, CDR2 SAAAGT. Unmatched junction bases numbered 5, after V lost 6 bases and J lost 3 bases. The CDR3 sequence is 14 residues long. DNA of the CDR3: TGTGCCAGCAGCCCAGACAGGGGGGACACTGAAGCTTTCTTT. This codes for CASSPDRGDTEAFF.

The chain employs TRBV10-2 and TRBJ2-1, with unresolved D. There are 16 residues in the CDR3. V lost 3 bases, J lost 5 bases, and 17 bases lay in between. Looked up from germline, CDR1 is WSHSY and CDR2 is SAAADI. Here the CDR3 reads CASSEGRLTSHNEQFF. DNA for the CDR3: TGCGCCAGCAGTGAAGGAAGACTCACCAGTCACAATGAGCAGTTCTTC.

This clone has more than one count but fewer than ten. V gene TRBV6-8 combines with J gene TRBJ2-7; the match to TRBD2 covers 11 bases. Germline loops: CDR1 MNHGY, CDR2 SAAAGT. The CDR3 runs to 15 residues. Germline trimming cut 5 bases from V and 4 bases from J; bases unmatched to any gene: 7. CDR3 nucleotide sequence: TGTGCCAGCAGTGCCCTAGCGGGGGGTTCTTACGAGCAGTACTTC. Encoded protein: CASSALAGGSYEQYF.

This clone occurred a few times. The chain couples TRBV11-3 to TRBJ1-2; D is unclear. The germline CDR1 and CDR2 sequences are SGHNT and YENEEA. There are 14 residues in the CDR3. V lost 3 bases to trimming and J lost 6 bases, with 14 bases between them. CDR3 nucleotide sequence: TGTGCCAGCAGCTTCCACACGGTGAGCAATGGCTACACCTTC. Translated: CASSFHTVSNGYTF.

This clone was seen a few times. The V call is TRBV11-3, the J call TRBJ2-5; D possibly matches TRBD1 or TRBD2 (5 bases each). V was pared by 5 bases and J by 3 bases, with 19 bases between. Germline V gives CDR1 SGHNT, CDR2 YENEEA. The CDR3 has 16 amino acids. This chain's CDR3 is CASSPLGRGPEETQYF. The CDR3 coding sequence is TGTGCCAGCAGCCCGCTGGGACGGGGACCTGAAGAGACCCAGTACTTC.

V usage is TRBV11-3 and J usage is TRBJ2-7; 7 nucleotides agree with TRBD2. V was pared by 6 bases and J by 6 bases, with 11 bases of the junction left unmatched. Germline CDR1 and CDR2: SGHNT and YENEEA. The CDR3 length is 14 residues. CDR3 DNA: TGTGCCAGCAGTCACTTCGGGGGGACCGGCGAGCAGTACTTC. Its protein is CASSHFGGTGEQYF.

The V and J genes are TRBV6-8 and TRBJ2-3; D not certain. The CDR3 sequence is 15 residues long. CDR1 MNHGY and CDR2 SAAAGT come from the germline V gene. Trimming left V 3 bases short and J 1 base short, with 11 bases between. CDR3 protein: CASSYFGRGTDTQYF. In nucleotides, the CDR3 is TGTGCCAGCAGTTATTTTGGCAGAGGCACAGATACGCAGTATTTT.

This clone turned up a few times. The CDR3 loop reads CASSHLPGQGDWCTEAFF. CDR3 sequence (DNA): TGCGCCAGCAGCCATTTACCGGGACAGGGGGACTGGTGCACTGAAGCTTTCTTT. The chain joins TRBV4-1 to TRBJ1-1; 11 bases are a match to TRBD1. V was pared by 3 bases and J by 4 bases, with 13 bases of the junction left unmatched. CDR1 MGHRA and CDR2 YSYEKL come from the germline V gene. The CDR3 covers 18 residues.

This clone was detected only a few times. The chain carries TRBV6-8 and TRBJ2-7, with D hard to call. CDR1 and CDR2 (germline): MNHGY, SAAAGT. Trimming removed 6 bases at V and 5 bases at J, with 17 bases between. The CDR3 spans 14 residues. CDR3 sequence: CASRYGSAVDEQYF. For the CDR3, the DNA is TGTGCCAGCAGGTACGGGTCCGCTGTGGACGAGCAGTACTTC.

The gene calls are TRBV29-1 and TRBJ2-1; TRBD2 agrees at 14 bases. V lost 5 bases and J lost 8; bases outside the gene matches: 8. Germline V CDR1 and CDR2: SQVTM, ANQGSEA. This CDR3 contains 15 residues. In DNA, the CDR3 is TGCAGCGTTATCCCCGGGACTAGCGGGGGTTATGAGCAGTTCTTC. The encoded protein is CSVIPGTSGGYEQFF.

This clone showed up just a few times. The rearrangement joins TRBV30 to TRBJ1-5, with D perhaps TRBD1 (5 bases). CDR1 is GTSNPN and CDR2 is SVGIG in the germline V gene (reference sequence). This CDR3 region has 14 residues. Trimming shortened V by 3 bases and J by 5 bases, and 14 bases separated the two germline ends. The CDR3 DNA reads TGTGCCTGGAGCCTGGGGTGGGGGGATCAGCCCCAGCATTTT. Its protein is CAWSLGWGDQPQHF.

This clone ranks as hyperexpanded. The V call is TRBV30, the J call TRBJ2-7; TRBD1 agrees at 7 bases. V was pared by 7 bases and J by 0 bases, with 6 bases of the junction left unmatched. Per the germline V gene, CDR1 is GTSNPN and CDR2 is SVGIG (reference sequence). This CDR3 contains 13 residues. The CDR3 loop reads CASWTGGSYEQYF. As DNA, the CDR3 is TGTGCCTCTTGGACAGGCGGCTCCTACGAGCAGTACTTC.

Worth noting for this clone: Sequence at one end of the junction differs from germline and may be a read error. The chain joins TRBV11-3 to TRBJ2-7; 10 nucleotides agree with TRBD2. There are 15 residues in the CDR3. The germline CDR1 and CDR2 sequences are SGHNT and YENEEA. The CDR3 here is CASSLSRQTSGSLDF. The CDR3, as DNA: TGTGCCAGCAGCTTATCAAGACAGACTAGCGGGTCCTTGGACTTC.

DNA for the CDR3: TGTGCCACCAGCTCGGACCGAGGCTCTTTCTATGGCTACACCTTC. This encodes CATSSDRGSFYGYTF. The rearrangement links TRBV15 to TRBJ1-2; no clear D. CDR3 length: 15 residues. V lost 5 bases and J lost 4, with 17 bases in between. CDR1 and CDR2 from the germline V gene are LNHNV and YYDKDF (reference sequence).

Judged by abundance, this clone is large (0.1 to 1%). The V call is TRBV6-8, the J call TRBJ1-1; 7 nucleotides match TRBD1. Germline assignment: CDR1 MNHGY and CDR2 SAAAGT. J lost 5 bases, V lost 7 bases, and 7 bases had no gene match. This CDR3 comprises 13 residues. CDR3 coding DNA: TGTGCCAGCAACCCCGGACAGGCAACTGAAGCTTTCTTT. Its translation is CASNPGQATEAFF.

This clone was seen a handful of times. The J gene is TRBJ2-3, the V gene TRBV10-3, with D uncertain. Per the germline V gene, CDR1 is ENHRY and CDR2 is SYGVKD. The ends were cut back, 1 base at V and 1 base at J, with 15 bases in the middle. The CDR3 runs 17 residues. CDR3 sequence: CAISEFPYPLGTDTQYF. Written as DNA, the CDR3 is TGTGCCATCAGTGAGTTTCCGTATCCCCTTGGCACAGATACGCAGTATTTT.

This clone qualifies as medium-sized (0.01 to 0.1%). This chain joins TRBV11-3 and TRBJ2-5; D perhaps matches TRBD2 (5 bases). Germline V lookup: CDR1 SGHNT, CDR2 YENEEA. The CDR3 extends over 15 amino acids. V dropped 3 bases and J dropped 0 bases, with 11 bases sitting between them. The CDR3 sequence is CASSFWGAYQETQYF. The CDR3 coding sequence is TGTGCCAGCAGCTTTTGGGGAGCGTACCAAGAGACCCAGTACTTC.

The gene calls are TRBV30 and TRBJ2-7, with D possibly matching TRBD2 (6 bases). CDR3 length: 12 residues. V was cut by 8 bases and J by 5 bases, with 16 bases left in between. The V gene's germline CDR1 is GTSNPN and CDR2 SVGIG (reference sequence). The CDR3 coding sequence is TGTGCCAGAAGGGACTCCTACAACGAGCAGTACTTC. This gives the protein CARRDSYNEQYF. Combining the CDR3 with reference TRBV30 and TRBJ2-7 gives the whole variable domain SQTIHQWPATLVQPVGSPLSLECTVEGTSNPNLYWYRQAAGRGLQLLFYSVGIGQISSEVPQNLSASRPQDRQFILSSKKLLLSDSGFYLCARRDSYNEQYFGPGTRLTVT.